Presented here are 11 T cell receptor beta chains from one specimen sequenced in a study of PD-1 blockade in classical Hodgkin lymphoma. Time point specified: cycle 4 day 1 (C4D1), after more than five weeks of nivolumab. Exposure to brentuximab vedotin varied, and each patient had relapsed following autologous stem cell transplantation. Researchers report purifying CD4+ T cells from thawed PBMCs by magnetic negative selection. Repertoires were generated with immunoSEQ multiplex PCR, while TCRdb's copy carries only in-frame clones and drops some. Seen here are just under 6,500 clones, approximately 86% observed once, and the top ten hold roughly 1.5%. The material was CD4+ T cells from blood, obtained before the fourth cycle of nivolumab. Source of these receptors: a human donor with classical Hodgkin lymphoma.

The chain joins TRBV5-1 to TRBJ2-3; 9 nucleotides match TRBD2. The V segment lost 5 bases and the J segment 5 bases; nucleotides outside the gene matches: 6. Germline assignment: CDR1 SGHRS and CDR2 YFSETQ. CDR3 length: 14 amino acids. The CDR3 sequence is CASRPGRGGDTQYF. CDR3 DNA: TGCGCCAGCAGGCCGGGGCGGGGGGGAGATACGCAGTATTTT. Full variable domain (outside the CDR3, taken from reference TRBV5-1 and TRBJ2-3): KAGVTQTPRYLIKTRGQQVTLSCSPISGHRSVSWYQQTPGQGLQFLFEYFSETQRNKGNFPGRFSGRQFSNSRSEMNVSTLELGDSALYLCASRPGRGGDTQYFGPGTRLTVL.

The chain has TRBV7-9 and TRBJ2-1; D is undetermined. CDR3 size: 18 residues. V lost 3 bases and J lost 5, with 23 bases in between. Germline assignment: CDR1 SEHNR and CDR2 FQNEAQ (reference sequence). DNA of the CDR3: TGTGCCAGCAGCTTTTCGCCAAGGCTACCCAAGAAAGACAATGAGCAGTTCTTC. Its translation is CASSFSPRLPKKDNEQFF.

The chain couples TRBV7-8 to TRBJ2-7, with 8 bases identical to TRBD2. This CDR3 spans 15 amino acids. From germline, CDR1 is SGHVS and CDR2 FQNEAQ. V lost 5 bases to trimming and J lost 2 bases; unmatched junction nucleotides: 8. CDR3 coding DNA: TGTGCCAGCAGCCTGGGAGCGGGGGCACCCTACGAGCAGTACTTC. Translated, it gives CASSLGAGAPYEQYF.

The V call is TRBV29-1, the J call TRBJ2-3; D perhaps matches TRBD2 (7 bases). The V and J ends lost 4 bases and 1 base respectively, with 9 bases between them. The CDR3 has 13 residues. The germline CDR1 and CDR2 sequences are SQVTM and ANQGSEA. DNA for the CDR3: TGCAGCGTTGTGGGGGGGCGCACAGATACGCAGTATTTT. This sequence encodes CSVVGGRTDTQYF.

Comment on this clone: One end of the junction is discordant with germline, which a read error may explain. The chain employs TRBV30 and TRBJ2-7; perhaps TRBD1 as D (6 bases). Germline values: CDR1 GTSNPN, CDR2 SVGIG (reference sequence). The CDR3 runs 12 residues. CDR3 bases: TGTGCCTGGAGTGTAGAGGACAGAACCCCGATCTTC. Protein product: CAWSVEDRTPIF. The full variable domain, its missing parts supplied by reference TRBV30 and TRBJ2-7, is SQTIHQWPATLVQPVGSPLSLECTVEGTSNPNLYWYRQAAGRGLQLLFYSVGIGQISSEVPQNLSASRPQDRQFILSSKKLLLSDSGFYLCAWSVEDRTPIFGPGTRLTVT.

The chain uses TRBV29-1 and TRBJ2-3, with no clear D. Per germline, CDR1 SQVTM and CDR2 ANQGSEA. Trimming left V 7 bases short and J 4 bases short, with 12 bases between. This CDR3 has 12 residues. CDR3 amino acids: CSDVQRADTQYF. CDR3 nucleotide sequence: TGCAGCGACGTTCAAAGGGCAGATACGCAGTATTTT.

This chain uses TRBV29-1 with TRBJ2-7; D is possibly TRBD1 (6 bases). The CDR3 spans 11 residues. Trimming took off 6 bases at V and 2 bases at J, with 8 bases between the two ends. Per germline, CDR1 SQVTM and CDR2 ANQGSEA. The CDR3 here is CSVRQAYEQYF. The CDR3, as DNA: TGCAGCGTAAGACAGGCCTACGAGCAGTACTTC.

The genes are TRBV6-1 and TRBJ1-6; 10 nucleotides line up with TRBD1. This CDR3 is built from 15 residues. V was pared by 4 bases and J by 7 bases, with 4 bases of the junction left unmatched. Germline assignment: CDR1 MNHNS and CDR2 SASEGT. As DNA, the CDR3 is TGTGCCAGCAGTGGGGGACAGGGGAGAAATTCACCCCTCCACTTT. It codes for CASSGGQGRNSPLHF.

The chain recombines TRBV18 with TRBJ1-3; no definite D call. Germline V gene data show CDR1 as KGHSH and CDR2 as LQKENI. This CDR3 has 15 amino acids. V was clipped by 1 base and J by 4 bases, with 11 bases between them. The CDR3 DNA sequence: TGTGCCAGCTCACCACAGGCAGAGGAAGGAAACACCATATATTTT. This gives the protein CASSPQAEEGNTIYF.

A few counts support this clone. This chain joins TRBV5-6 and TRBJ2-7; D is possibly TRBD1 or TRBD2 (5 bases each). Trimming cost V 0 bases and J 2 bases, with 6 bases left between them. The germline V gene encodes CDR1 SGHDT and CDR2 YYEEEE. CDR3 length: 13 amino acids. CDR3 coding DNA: TGTGCCAGCAGCTTGGCGGGACCCTACGAGCAGTACTTC. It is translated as CASSLAGPYEQYF.

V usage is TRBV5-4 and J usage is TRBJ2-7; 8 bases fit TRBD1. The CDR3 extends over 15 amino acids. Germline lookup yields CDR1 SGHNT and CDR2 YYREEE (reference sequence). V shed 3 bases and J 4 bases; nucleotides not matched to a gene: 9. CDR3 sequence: CASSSKTGAIYEQYF. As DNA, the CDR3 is TGTGCCAGCAGCTCAAAGACAGGGGCAATATACGAGCAGTACTTC.